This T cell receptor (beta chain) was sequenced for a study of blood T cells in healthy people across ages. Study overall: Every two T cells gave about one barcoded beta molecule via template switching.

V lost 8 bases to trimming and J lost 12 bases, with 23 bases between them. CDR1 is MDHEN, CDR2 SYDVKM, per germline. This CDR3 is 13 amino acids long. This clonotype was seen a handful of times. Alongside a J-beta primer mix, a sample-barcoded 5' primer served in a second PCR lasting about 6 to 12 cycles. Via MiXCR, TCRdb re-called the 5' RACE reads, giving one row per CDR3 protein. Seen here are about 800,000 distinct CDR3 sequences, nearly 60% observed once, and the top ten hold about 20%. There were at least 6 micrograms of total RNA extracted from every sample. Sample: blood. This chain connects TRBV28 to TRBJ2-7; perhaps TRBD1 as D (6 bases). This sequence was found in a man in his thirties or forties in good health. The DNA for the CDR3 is TGTGCCAGCGGCCCCGGGGACACCTCACGTTGGTACTTC. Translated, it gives CASGPGDTSRWYF.